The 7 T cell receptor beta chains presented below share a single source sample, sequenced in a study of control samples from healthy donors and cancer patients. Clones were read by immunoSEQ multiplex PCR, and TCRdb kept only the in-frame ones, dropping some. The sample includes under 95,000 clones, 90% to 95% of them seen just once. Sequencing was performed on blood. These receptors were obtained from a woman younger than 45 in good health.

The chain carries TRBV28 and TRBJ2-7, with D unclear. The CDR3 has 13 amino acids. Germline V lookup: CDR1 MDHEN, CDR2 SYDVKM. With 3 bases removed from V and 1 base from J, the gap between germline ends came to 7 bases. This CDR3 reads CASSLHTSYEQYF. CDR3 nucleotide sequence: TGTGCCAGCAGTTTGCACACATCCTACGAGCAGTACTTC.

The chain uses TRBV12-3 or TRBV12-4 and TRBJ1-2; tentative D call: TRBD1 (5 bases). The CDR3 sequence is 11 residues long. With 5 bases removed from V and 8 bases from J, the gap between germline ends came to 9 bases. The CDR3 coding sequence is TGTGCCAGCAGTCGACGGGGGGGCTACACCTTC. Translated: CASSRRGGYTF.

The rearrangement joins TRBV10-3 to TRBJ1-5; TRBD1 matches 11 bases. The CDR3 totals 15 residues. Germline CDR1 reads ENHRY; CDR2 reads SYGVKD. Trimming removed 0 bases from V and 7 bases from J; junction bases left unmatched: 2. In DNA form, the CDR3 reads TGTGCCATCAGTGAGTCTAGGGACAGGGGGCAGCCCCAGCATTTT. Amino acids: CAISESRDRGQPQHF.

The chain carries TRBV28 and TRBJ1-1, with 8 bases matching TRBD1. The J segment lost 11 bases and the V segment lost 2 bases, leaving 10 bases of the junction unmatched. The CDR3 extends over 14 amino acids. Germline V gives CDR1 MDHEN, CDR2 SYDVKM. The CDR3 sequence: CASSLLQGARWAFF. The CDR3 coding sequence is TGTGCCAGCAGTTTACTTCAGGGGGCGAGGTGGGCTTTCTTT. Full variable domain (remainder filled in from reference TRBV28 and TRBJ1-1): DVKVTQSSRYLVKRTGEKVFLECVQDMDHENMFWYRQDPGLGLRLIYFSYDVKMKEKGDIPEGYSVSREKKERFSLILESASTNQTSMYLCASSLLQGARWAFFGQGTRLTVV.

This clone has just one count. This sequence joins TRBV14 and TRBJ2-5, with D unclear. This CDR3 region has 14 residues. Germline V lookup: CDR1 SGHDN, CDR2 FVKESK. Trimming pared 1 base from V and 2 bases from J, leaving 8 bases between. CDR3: CASSQVMEQETQYF. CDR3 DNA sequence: TGTGCCAGCAGCCAAGTGATGGAGCAAGAGACCCAGTACTTC. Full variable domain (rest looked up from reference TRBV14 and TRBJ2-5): EAGVTQFPSHSVIEKGQTVTLRCDPISGHDNLYWYRRVMGKEIKFLLHFVKESKQDESGMPNNRFLAERTGGTYSTLKVQPAELEDSGVYFCASSQVMEQETQYFGPGTRLLVL.

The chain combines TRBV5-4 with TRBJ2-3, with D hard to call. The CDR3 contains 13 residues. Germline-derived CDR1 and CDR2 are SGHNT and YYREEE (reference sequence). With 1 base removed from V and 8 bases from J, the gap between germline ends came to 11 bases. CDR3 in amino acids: CASSLRLAGTQYF. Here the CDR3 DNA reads TGTGCCAGCAGCTTGCGTTTAGCAGGTACGCAGTATTTT. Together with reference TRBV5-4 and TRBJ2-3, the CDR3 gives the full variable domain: ETGVTQSPTHLIKTRGQQVTLRCSSQSGHNTVSWYQQALGQGPQFIFQYYREEENGRGNFPPRFSGLQFPNYSSELNVNALELDDSALYLCASSLRLAGTQYFGPGTRLTVL.

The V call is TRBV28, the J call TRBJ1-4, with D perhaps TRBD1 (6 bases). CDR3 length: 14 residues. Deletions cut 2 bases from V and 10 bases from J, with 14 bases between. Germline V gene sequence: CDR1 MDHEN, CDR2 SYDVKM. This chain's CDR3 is CASSLPTGQRKLFF. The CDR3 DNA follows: TGTGCCAGCAGTTTACCTACAGGGCAACGAAAACTGTTTTTT. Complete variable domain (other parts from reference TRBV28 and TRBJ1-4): DVKVTQSSRYLVKRTGEKVFLECVQDMDHENMFWYRQDPGLGLRLIYFSYDVKMKEKGDIPEGYSVSREKKERFSLILESASTNQTSMYLCASSLPTGQRKLFFGSGTQLSVL.